This TCR beta chain was found in a study of shared clonotypes between healthy human individuals. At the level of the study: Participating donors consisted of two women and three men aged 18 to 49. Each donor had three CD4 naive, three CD4 memory, two CD8 naive and one CD8 memory plate.

CDR1 and CDR2 from the germline V gene are MNHEY and SMNVEV (reference sequence). The CDR3 covers 14 residues. V was cut by 6 bases and J by 8 bases, with 17 bases left in between. How the authors handled the data: ImmunoSEQ only sent back junction sequences with no quality scores, so filtering was done differently. Profiling relied on immunoSEQ multiplex PCR, and the TCRdb table lists in-frame clones only, not all of them. V and J calls and clone size are as listed in that table; D and trimming were resolved from the DNA. Here the sample spans around 600,000 clones, approximately 95% being singletons. Naive-designated CD8 cells lacked CD45RO, were positively enriched for CCR7, and omitted terminally differentiated effector memory CD45RA+ cells.

This rearrangement joins TRBV27 to TRBJ2-4; TRBD2 might be the D (6 bases). The sample comprised naive CD8+ T cells sorted from blood. This clonotype originated in a woman between 25 and 40 years old in good health. CDR3 DNA sequence: TGTGCCAGCAGCTTTTTAGCGGACGGGGACATTCAGTACTTC. It codes for CASSFLADGDIQYF.